Below, 21 T cell receptor beta chains from the same sample are listed, as sequenced in a study of T cell repertoires in aging, cancer and after chemotherapy. Multiplex touch-down PCR with TRB-A/B primers amplified rearranged V-D-J TRB sequences. TCRdb redid the calling of the multiplex PCR reads with MiXCR, one entry per CDR3 protein. The profile shows some 9,000 distinct CDR3 sequences, about 24% of them singletons. Amplification of TCR beta used genomic DNA extracted from peripheral blood. Sequencing was carried out using blood. The source is a human donor in good health.

The chain joins TRBV28 to TRBJ2-3; D call uncertain. With 5 bases removed from V and 1 base from J, the gap between germline ends came to 13 bases. Germline lookup yields CDR1 MDHEN and CDR2 SYDVKM. The CDR3 covers 15 residues. CDR3 bases: TGTGCCAGCAGTCATAACACGGGTCGCACAGATACGCAGTATTTT. As protein: CASSHNTGRTDTQYF.

J is TRBJ1-1 and V is TRBV19; D is perhaps TRBD1 (6 bases). CDR1 is LNHDA and CDR2 is SQIVND in the germline V gene (reference sequence). The CDR3 is made up of 15 amino acids. Trimming stripped 6 bases from V and 4 bases from J, with 18 bases between. As DNA, the CDR3 is TGTGCCAGTAGGGGTTTGGGGGGCGGTGGCACTGAAGCTTTCTTT. Amino acids: CASRGLGGGGTEAFF.

A note on this clonotype: One end of the junction varies from germline; a read error may be responsible. The chain is built from TRBV18 and TRBJ2-5, with TRBD2 matching 11 bases. Per the germline V gene, CDR1 is KGHSH and CDR2 is LQKENI. CDR3 length equals 16 residues. The CDR3 protein is CARSPYSGRAQETQYF. CDR3 coding DNA: TGTGCCAGGTCACCTTATAGCGGGAGGGCTCAAGAGACCCAGTACTTC.

The rearrangement links TRBV6-6 to TRBJ1-2; D gene ambiguous. Germline-derived CDR1 and CDR2 are MNHNY and SVGAGI (reference sequence). This CDR3 is 11 amino acids long. V lost 8 bases to trimming and J lost 8 bases, with 12 bases between them. CDR3 DNA sequence: TGTGCCAGCGCTCTGGAGGGCGGCTACACCTTC. Encoded protein: CASALEGGYTF.

This clonotype is categorized as medium-sized (0.01 to 0.1%). The CDR3 DNA reads as TGTGCCAGCAGTCCTACGACGATGGACACCAACTATGGCTACACCTTC. The encoded protein is CASSPTTMDTNYGYTF. The chain couples TRBV28 to TRBJ1-2; D possibly corresponds to TRBD1 (5 bases). The CDR3 contains 16 residues. Germline CDR1 reads MDHEN; CDR2 reads SYDVKM. Between the trimmed V and J ends, which lost 5 bases and 2 bases, there was a span of 18 bases.

This clonotype is labeled medium-sized. V is TRBV29-1 and J is TRBJ2-1, with 11 bases fitting TRBD2. CDR3 length: 15 amino acids. Germline V gene lookup returns CDR1 SQVTM and CDR2 ANQGSEA. V trimming: 5 bases; J trimming: 7 bases; junction bases outside the gene matches: 10. The CDR3 here is CSVHSGRGVKNEQFF. In nucleotides, the CDR3 is TGCAGCGTTCATAGCGGGAGGGGTGTTAAAAATGAGCAGTTCTTC.

This clonotype was detected a few times. The CDR3 loop reads CASSLEGPSTDTQYF. The CDR3 coding sequence is TGTGCCAGCAGCTTGGAAGGTCCTAGCACAGATACGCAGTATTTT. V usage is TRBV5-6 and J usage is TRBJ2-3; D remains ambiguous. CDR1 SGHDT and CDR2 YYEEEE come from the germline V gene. The V gene lost 0 bases and the J gene lost 0 bases, with 8 bases spanning the gap. This CDR3 has 15 amino acids.

In its sample, this clonotype was seen once. The J gene is TRBJ2-3, the V gene TRBV29-1, with 7 bases identical to TRBD1. Germline CDR1 SQVTM, CDR2 ANQGSEA. CDR3 length: 13 amino acids. The junction had 5 bases not matched to a gene; V was cut back by 7 bases and J by 1 base. CDR3 bases: TGCAGCGCGAAGGGACAGCGCACAGATACGCAGTATTTT. Protein product: CSAKGQRTDTQYF.

This clonotype is medium-sized. The chain combines TRBV11-1 with TRBJ2-5; the match to TRBD2 covers 8 bases. Germline V gives CDR1 SGHAT, CDR2 FQDESV (reference sequence). V shed 5 bases and J 5 bases; nucleotides not matched to a gene: 7. The CDR3 length is 14 residues. The CDR3 DNA is TGTGCCAGCAGCCAGTCGGCTAGCGGGGAGACCCAGTACTTC. Protein sequence: CASSQSASGETQYF.

By share of the sample, this clonotype is medium-sized (0.01 to 0.1%). This sequence joins TRBV6-5 and TRBJ2-7; 7 nucleotides agree with TRBD1. CDR1 is MNHEY, CDR2 SVGAGI, per germline. This CDR3 has 14 residues. V shed 6 bases and J 3 bases; nucleotides not matched to a gene: 8. For the CDR3, the DNA is TGTGCCAGCAGCACGGACAGGACGAACTACGAGCAGTACTTC. This translates into CASSTDRTNYEQYF.

This clonotype rates as medium-sized. This chain joins TRBV20-1 and TRBJ1-1; perhaps TRBD1 as D (5 bases). The CDR3 has 14 amino acids. V gave up 6 bases and J gave up 2 bases, with 16 bases separating them. Germline V lookup: CDR1 DFQATT, CDR2 SNEGSKA (reference sequence). DNA of the CDR3: TGCAGTGCGTACAAACGGGACGGAAACACTGAAGCTTTCTTT. This encodes CSAYKRDGNTEAFF.

This clonotype was seen only a few times. V usage is TRBV7-2 and J usage is TRBJ2-3; 12 nucleotides line up with TRBD2. This CDR3 is 15 amino acids long. J gave up 7 bases and V 4 bases, and 6 bases lay outside the gene matches. Germline loops: CDR1 SGHTA, CDR2 FQGNSA. The CDR3 reads CASSSRLAGEYTQYF. CDR3 DNA: TGTGCCAGCAGCTCCCGACTAGCGGGAGAGTATACGCAGTATTTT.

This chain connects TRBV20-1 to TRBJ1-3, with D unclear. Germline V CDR1 and CDR2: DFQATT, SNEGSKA (reference sequence). Trimming cost V 1 base and J 0 bases, with 10 bases left between them. The CDR3 contains 15 residues. The CDR3 sequence: CSARAGESSGNTIYF. The CDR3 DNA is TGCAGTGCTAGAGCGGGCGAGAGCTCTGGAAACACCATATATTTT.

The CDR3 sequence is CASSPRLGSQPETQYF. CDR3 DNA: TGTGCCAGCAGCCCCCGACTAGGGTCCCAACCAGAGACCCAGTACTTC. The chain couples TRBV9 to TRBJ2-5; D may be TRBD2 (6 bases). The germline CDR1 and CDR2 sequences are SGDLS and YYNGEE. V lost 4 bases, J lost 4 bases, and 20 bases lay in between. This CDR3 is 16 amino acids long.

By sample share, this clonotype is medium-sized. CDR3 sequence: CASSERVEVTEAFF. CDR3 bases: TGTGCCAGCAGTGAGAGGGTGGAGGTCACTGAAGCTTTCTTT. The chain joins TRBV6-1 to TRBJ1-1; D gene unclear. Germline V CDR1 and CDR2: MNHNS, SASEGT. Trimming stripped 3 bases from V and 4 bases from J, with 12 bases between. The CDR3 is made up of 14 amino acids.

This clonotype was detected only a few times. The rearrangement uses TRBV7-6 and TRBJ1-4, with unresolved D. From germline, CDR1 is SGHVS and CDR2 FNYEAQ. The CDR3 has 14 residues. V gave up 1 base and J gave up 4 bases, with 7 bases separating them. CDR3 bases: TGTGCCAGCAGCTTAGAGACGAATAATGAAAAACTGTTTTTT. It encodes CASSLETNNEKLFF.

This clonotype was picked up a small number of times. This chain connects TRBV5-1 to TRBJ1-3; unclear D gene. There are 15 residues in the CDR3. With 3 bases removed from V and 0 bases from J, the gap between germline ends came to 10 bases. Germline V gene lookup returns CDR1 SGHRS and CDR2 YFSETQ. CDR3 coding DNA: TGCGCCAGCAGCTACGACCGGAGCTCTGGAAACACCATATATTTT. Translating gives CASSYDRSSGNTIYF.

The rearrangement uses TRBV10-3 and TRBJ2-3, with TRBD1 matching over 10 bases. This CDR3 has 15 residues. Germline-derived CDR1 and CDR2 are ENHRY and SYGVKD. The V gene end was trimmed by 10 bases and the J gene end by 4 bases; junction bases not matched to a gene: 11. CDR3 nucleotide sequence: TGTGCCACCGCGACAGGGGGCGTGGGTGCAGATACGCAGTATTTT. Residues: CATATGGVGADTQYF.

This rearrangement joins TRBV28 to TRBJ2-7; a weak D match, TRBD2 (6 bases). The V gene lost 8 bases and the J gene lost 4 bases, with 9 bases spanning the gap. The germline V gene encodes CDR1 MDHEN and CDR2 SYDVKM. CDR3 length: 11 amino acids. CDR3 DNA: TGTGCCAGCGGGACTGAATACGAGCAGTACTTC. Amino acid sequence: CASGTEYEQYF.

V gene TRBV30 combines with J gene TRBJ2-4; D gene uncertain. The CDR3 covers 19 residues. Germline CDR1 reads GTSNPN; CDR2 reads SVGIG (reference sequence). The V and J ends lost 2 bases and 1 base respectively, with 24 bases between them. CDR3 loop: CAWSPDPLIIKTAKNIQYF. The CDR3 DNA is TGTGCCTGGAGTCCGGACCCATTAATTATTAAGACCGCCAAAAACATTCAGTACTTC.

This clonotype is judged medium-sized. V is TRBV7-2 and J is TRBJ2-1; D unresolved. The CDR3 length is 12 residues. CDR1 SGHTA and CDR2 FQGNSA come from the germline V gene. Trimming removed 1 base from V and 6 bases from J, with 4 bases in between. CDR3: CASSLEINEQFF. CDR3 nucleotide sequence: TGTGCCAGCAGCTTAGAGATCAATGAGCAGTTCTTC. The entire variable domain, with the rest obtained from reference TRBV7-2 and TRBJ2-1, is as follows: GAGVSQSPSNKVTEKGKDVELRCDPISGHTALYWYRQSLGQGLEFLIYFQGNSAPDKSGLPSDRFSAERTGGSVSTLTIQRTQQEDSAVYLCASSLEINEQFFGPGTRLTVL.